The 27 T cell receptor beta chains presented below share a single source sample, sequenced in a study of blood T cell repertoires in COVID-19. Here immunoSEQ multiplex PCR was the method, and the copy in TCRdb shows in-frame clones only, minus some. Of some 64,000 clones in the sample, more than 75% were seen once. Sequences were obtained from peripheral blood. The receptors derive from a human donor in a cohort sampled during active COVID-19.

J is TRBJ1-2 and V is TRBV5-1; no reliable D call. The V end was cut by 2 bases, the J end by 8 bases, with 19 bases between. This CDR3 contains 15 residues. CDR1 and CDR2 from the germline V gene are SGHRS and YFSETQ. In DNA, the CDR3 is TGCGCCAGCAGCTTCGGGAGTCAACGGGATCGAGGCTACACCTTC. Encoded protein: CASSFGSQRDRGYTF.

The chain uses TRBV5-6 and TRBJ2-2, with D maybe TRBD2 (5 bases). V was cut by 4 bases and J by 5 bases, with 15 bases left in between. From germline, CDR1 is SGHDT and CDR2 YYEEEE. This CDR3 region has 15 residues. The CDR3 loop is CASSLTPGRTGELFF. The CDR3 region has the DNA TGTGCCAGCAGCCTTACTCCGGGAAGGACCGGGGAGCTGTTTTTT.

This clone was seen more than once but under ten times. The chain combines TRBV6-2 or TRBV6-3 with TRBJ1-2; no clear D. Germline V gene data show CDR1 as MNHEY and CDR2 as SVGEGT. V shed 5 bases and J shed 0 bases, with 7 bases lying between them. The CDR3 totals 13 residues. In nucleotides, the CDR3 is TGTGCCAGCAGTCCACCTACTAACTATGGCTACACCTTC. Encoded protein: CASSPPTNYGYTF.

V and J are TRBV21-1 and TRBJ2-7; the table's D call of TRBD1 was not tested on the DNA. TRBV21-1 is a pseudogene segment. CDR3 length: 16 residues. CDR3 loop: CASSKVRTGPSYEQYF. The DNA of the CDR3 is TGTGCCAGCAGCAAAGTGAGGACAGGGCCCTCCTACGAGCAGTACTTC.

The chain has TRBV4-1 and TRBJ1-5, with unresolved D. The CDR3 extends over 13 amino acids. Deletions cut 0 bases from V and 5 bases from J, with 5 bases between. The germline V gene encodes CDR1 MGHRA and CDR2 YSYEKL. The CDR3 DNA sequence: TGCGCCAGCAGCCAAGAGTCAGATCAGCCCCAGCATTTT. Translating gives CASSQESDQPQHF.

This clone was observed a few times. The chain is built from TRBV2 and TRBJ2-1, with a tentative D call TRBD2 (6 bases). Trimming removed 10 bases from V and 7 bases from J, with 17 bases in between. The CDR3 extends over 13 amino acids. Germline CDR1 SNHLY, CDR2 FYNNEI. The CDR3 sequence: CAKARAGGNEQFF. CDR3 in DNA: TGTGCCAAAGCAAGGGCAGGAGGGAATGAGCAGTTCTTC.

This clone was seen a few times. The genes are TRBV27 and TRBJ1-6, with TRBD1 matching over 7 bases. Germline-derived CDR1 and CDR2 are MNHEY and SMNVEV (reference sequence). The V and J ends lost 5 bases and 12 bases, in that order; junction bases with no gene match: 19. There are 17 residues in the CDR3. The CDR3 spells CASSLDIGGLNFRPLHF. CDR3 sequence (DNA): TGTGCCAGCAGTCTAGACATAGGGGGCCTCAACTTTCGACCCCTCCACTTT.

The chain employs TRBV27 and TRBJ1-6, with D unresolved. Germline V gene sequence: CDR1 MNHEY, CDR2 SMNVEV (reference sequence). The CDR3 covers 14 residues. V was trimmed by 6 bases and J by 8 bases, leaving 14 bases between them. The CDR3 spells CASREEQRDSPLHF. CDR3 bases: TGTGCCAGCAGGGAGGAACAGCGAGATTCACCCCTCCACTTT.

The chain is built from TRBV3-1 (or the pseudogene TRBV3-2) and TRBJ2-1, with 12 bases fitting TRBD2. The J segment lost 5 bases and the V segment lost 6 bases, leaving 8 bases of the junction unmatched. The CDR3 covers 16 residues. Germline CDR1 reads LGHDT; CDR2 reads YNNKEL (reference sequence). CDR3 sequence: CASSFRLAGEHNEQFF. As DNA, the CDR3 is TGTGCCAGCAGTTTCCGACTAGCGGGAGAACACAATGAGCAGTTCTTC.

The genes are TRBV3-1 (or the pseudogene TRBV3-2) and TRBJ2-5, with 11 bases fitting TRBD1. Losses at the gene ends were 4 bases for V and 5 bases for J; bases not matched to a gene: 12. CDR1 LGHDT and CDR2 YNNKEL come from the germline V gene (reference sequence). The CDR3 has 17 amino acids. The CDR3 DNA sequence: TGTGCCAGCAGCCCCCGATCGGACAGGGGGCGCGGCGAGACCCAGTACTTC. This codes for CASSPRSDRGRGETQYF.

This rearrangement joins TRBV18 to TRBJ2-7, with TRBD1 identical over 7 bases. Germline values: CDR1 KGHSH, CDR2 LQKENI. V shed 4 bases and J 5 bases; nucleotides not matched to a gene: 5. This CDR3 is 13 amino acids long. CDR3 nucleotides: TGTGCCAGCTCACGTAATCAGGGGGACGAGCAGTACTTC. This translates into CASSRNQGDEQYF.

The rearrangement links TRBV3-1 (or the pseudogene TRBV3-2) to TRBJ2-1; D is possibly TRBD2 (5 bases). Germline V gene data show CDR1 as LGHDT and CDR2 as YNNKEL (reference sequence). The V gene lost 1 base and the J gene lost 6 bases, with 13 bases spanning the gap. The CDR3 is 15 residues long. The CDR3 nucleotides are TGTGCCAGCAGCCAAGTGGTGGGTCGGGGCAATGAGCAGTTCTTC. This encodes CASSQVVGRGNEQFF.

This clone was recorded only once. The chain employs TRBV28 and TRBJ2-7; 10 positions match TRBD1. The CDR3 is 15 amino acids. The germline V gene has CDR1 MDHEN and CDR2 SYDVKM. V lost 6 bases, J lost 4 bases, and 9 bases stayed unmatched. Here the CDR3 reads CASRLPGTGAYEQYF. The CDR3 region has the DNA TGTGCCAGCAGACTTCCCGGGACAGGGGCGTACGAGCAGTACTTC.

The rearrangement links TRBV30 to TRBJ1-1; TRBD1 matches at 8 bases. This CDR3 is built from 15 residues. CDR1 is GTSNPN, CDR2 SVGIG, per germline (reference sequence). J gave up 5 bases and V 2 bases, and 10 bases lay outside the gene matches. CDR3 loop: CAWSTKSGGETEAFF. The DNA for the CDR3 is TGTGCCTGGAGTACAAAATCAGGGGGCGAGACTGAAGCTTTCTTT.

V usage is TRBV5-1 and J usage is TRBJ1-1, with 8 bases matching TRBD1. Germline CDR1 is SGHRS and CDR2 is YFSETQ. V shed 3 bases, J shed 5 bases, and the junction held 6 bases outside the gene matches. The CDR3 extends over 14 amino acids. Here the CDR3 DNA reads TGCGCCAGCAGCTCCGGACAGGGCCTGACTGAAGCTTTCTTT. Amino acids: CASSSGQGLTEAFF.

This clone appeared a few times. The chain has TRBV19 and TRBJ1-2; 7 bases are shared with TRBD1. Germline-derived CDR1 and CDR2 are LNHDA and SQIVND (reference sequence). The J segment lost 8 bases and the V segment lost 4 bases, leaving 19 bases of the junction unmatched. The CDR3 contains 17 residues. The DNA for the CDR3 is TGTGCCAGTAGTAAGCAGACTCCCGCGGGACAGAGGGAGGGCTACACCTTC. It specifies CASSKQTPAGQREGYTF.

The gene calls are TRBV11-2 and TRBJ2-1, with unresolved D. The CDR3 is made up of 16 amino acids. Trimming removed 5 bases at V and 0 bases at J, with 14 bases between. The germline V gene encodes CDR1 SGHAT and CDR2 FQNNGV. The CDR3 here is CASSTDPGSSYNEQFF. For the CDR3, the DNA is TGTGCCAGCAGCACAGACCCAGGTAGCTCCTACAATGAGCAGTTCTTC.

This clone was counted only a few times. J is TRBJ2-5 and V is TRBV4-2; 8 positions match TRBD2. CDR1 and CDR2 (germline): LGHNA, YNFKEQ. The CDR3 runs to 16 residues. The junction had 7 bases not matched to a gene; V was cut back by 0 bases and J by 4 bases. DNA for the CDR3: TGTGCCAGCAGCCAAGAAGCTGTGGCGGGGGGAGAGACCCAGTACTTC. As protein: CASSQEAVAGGETQYF.

The chain links TRBV6-1 to TRBJ1-5, with D maybe TRBD1 (6 bases). Trimming took off 2 bases at V and 3 bases at J, with 8 bases between the two ends. The CDR3 extends over 14 amino acids. CDR1 and CDR2 from the germline V gene are MNHNS and SASEGT. CDR3 nucleotides: TGTGCCAGCAGTGAACGGACAGTCAATCAGCCCCAGCATTTT. This codes for CASSERTVNQPQHF.

The chain is built from TRBV5-1 and TRBJ2-3; 12 bases map to TRBD2. The CDR3 extends over 17 amino acids. The junction had 9 bases not matched to a gene; V was cut back by 1 base and J by 6 bases. Germline lookup yields CDR1 SGHRS and CDR2 YFSETQ. The CDR3, as DNA: TGCGCCAGCAGCTTGAAGAGACTAGCGGGGGCCCCCGATACGCAGTATTTT. The encoded protein is CASSLKRLAGAPDTQYF.

This clone was counted only a few times. V is TRBV19 and J is TRBJ2-5; 10 nucleotides match TRBD2. The CDR3 totals 16 residues. Germline assignment: CDR1 LNHDA and CDR2 SQIVND (reference sequence). Trimming cost V 6 bases and J 3 bases; bases outside gene matches: 10. The CDR3 DNA is TGTGCCAGTAGCCTTAGGACTAGCGGTATCAAAGAGACCCAGTACTTC. It codes for CASSLRTSGIKETQYF.

V is TRBV6-5 and J is TRBJ1-4, with D perhaps matching TRBD1 (5 bases). V lost 2 bases to trimming and J lost 0 bases, with 10 bases between them. Per germline, CDR1 MNHEY and CDR2 SVGAGI. This CDR3 region has 16 residues. The CDR3 DNA reads as TGTGCCAGCAGTTACGAACAGGCGTCAACTAATGAAAAACTGTTTTTT. Amino acids: CASSYEQASTNEKLFF.

This clone has more than one count but fewer than ten. The V call is TRBV11-2, the J call TRBJ2-2; 12 bases match TRBD2. CDR3 length equals 16 residues. The germline V gene has CDR1 SGHAT and CDR2 FQNNGV. The ends lost 5 bases at V and 4 bases at J; junction bases unmatched: 5. The CDR3 spells CASSPLAGGFTGELFF. The CDR3 DNA follows: TGTGCCAGCAGCCCGCTAGCGGGGGGGTTCACCGGGGAGCTGTTTTTT. The full variable domain, rest sourced from reference TRBV11-2 and TRBJ2-2, is EAGVAQSPRYKIIEKRQSVAFWCNPISGHATLYWYQQILGQGPKLLIQFQNNGVVDDSQLPKDRFSAERLKGVDSTLKIQPAKLEDSAVYLCASSPLAGGFTGELFFGEGSRLTVL.

The J gene is TRBJ2-2, the V gene TRBV5-6; D gene uncertain. The germline V and J ends were trimmed by 2 bases and 6 bases, with 8 bases remaining between them. Germline V gene data show CDR1 as SGHDT and CDR2 as YYEEEE. There are 13 residues in the CDR3. The CDR3 DNA follows: TGTGCCAGCAGCTTAATGGCTGCCGGGGAGCTGTTTTTT. It encodes CASSLMAAGELFF.

The chain joins TRBV4-3 to TRBJ1-4; possible D gene TRBD1, 6 bases. CDR1 is LGHNA and CDR2 is YSLEER in the germline V gene. This CDR3 is 17 amino acids long. Trimming removed 1 base from V and 3 bases from J, with 15 bases in between. CDR3 loop: CASSQGRGRVSNEKLFF. Here the CDR3 DNA reads TGCGCCAGCAGCCAAGGGAGGGGGAGGGTCTCTAATGAAAAACTGTTTTTT.

The chain uses TRBV28 and TRBJ1-5; D not resolved. The germline gives CDR1 MDHEN, CDR2 SYDVKM. Trimming removed 2 bases from V and 0 bases from J, with 11 bases in between. The CDR3 has 16 residues. In nucleotides, the CDR3 is TGTGCCAGCAGTTTAGGGCCAGTCCCTAGCAATCAGCCCCAGCATTTT. This encodes CASSLGPVPSNQPQHF.

This chain's CDR3 is CASSLAGAVRNEQFF. CDR3 nucleotide sequence: TGTGCCAGCAGCTTAGCAGGGGCCGTGAGGAATGAGCAGTTCTTC. The chain employs TRBV7-9 and TRBJ2-1; D may be TRBD1 (5 bases). The germline V gene has CDR1 SEHNR and CDR2 FQNEAQ (reference sequence). Trimming took 0 bases from V and 7 from J, leaving 13 bases between them. This CDR3 contains 15 residues.